Listed below are T cell receptor beta chains from one sample, sequenced in a study of technical replicates of blood from several donors. Assay used: immunoSEQ multiplex PCR; TCRdb lists only in-frame clones, some missing. The sample lists tens of thousands of clones, 75% to 95% occurring once. Sequencing was done on a sample of T cells isolated from PBMCs. The receptors were gathered from a human donor in good health. CDR3s include the opening cysteine and the closing phenylalanine or tryptophan. D genes are given only for firm matches. The listing skips clone size in some rows; elsewhere it reads once, few, many or a size class.

J | V | size | D | DNA | CDR3
TRBJ1-1 | TRBV4-2 | NA | NA | TGTGCCAGCAGCCAGGGAGTAGCAAAGACTGAAGCTTTCTTT | CASSQGVAKTEAFF
TRBJ2-3 | TRBV4-2 | NA | TRBD2 | TGTGCCAGCAGCTCGGAAGCTATAGCGGGAGTCACAGATACGCAGTATTTT | CASSSEAIAGVTDTQYF
TRBJ2-7 | TRBV27 | once | TRBD1 | TGTGCCAGCAGTTGGGACAGTAAATCCTACGAGCAGTACTTC | CASSWDSKSYEQYF
TRBJ2-1 | TRBV6-5 | NA | TRBD2 | TGTGCCAGCACCGTATCGGGGGGTTTGGGCAATGAGCAGTTCTTC | CASTVSGGLGNEQFF
TRBJ2-1 | TRBV7-3 | NA | TRBD1 | TGTGCCAGCAGCTTATCCGGACAGGGTATCGATGAGCAGTTCTTC | CASSLSGQGIDEQFF
TRBJ2-3 | TRBV28 | NA | TRBD1 | TGTGCCAGCTTTACCGGGACAGGGAATACAGATACGCAGTATTTT | CASFTGTGNTDTQYF
TRBJ2-7 | TRBV6-5 | NA | TRBD2 | TGTGCCAGCAGCCGGGGGGATTACGAGCAGTACTTC | CASSRGDYEQYF
TRBJ2-3 | TRBV7-3 | few | NA | TGTGCCAGCAGCTTGGACATCACAGATACGCAGTATTTT | CASSLDITDTQYF
TRBJ1-3 | TRBV5-1 | NA | NA | TGCGCCAGCAGCTTGGCCTTAGGACAGGGAAACACCATATATTTT | CASSLALGQGNTIYF
TRBJ2-1 | TRBV19 | NA | TRBD2 | TGTGCCAGTAGTATCGGGACTAGTTCTCGGGAAGAGCAGTTCTTC | CASSIGTSSREEQFF
TRBJ2-7 | TRBV27 | NA | TRBD2 | TGTGCCAGCCAGGGACTAGCGGGAGACTACGAGCAGTACTTC | CASQGLAGDYEQYF
TRBJ2-7 | TRBV6-1 | NA | TRBD2 | TGTGCCAGCAGAACATTAGCGGGAGACTCCTACGAGCAGTACTTC | CASRTLAGDSYEQYF
TRBJ2-3 | TRBV5-4 | NA | TRBD2 | TGTGCCAGCAGCTTGAGCAGCGGGGCTCCTAGTACGCAGTATTTT | CASSLSSGAPSTQYF
TRBJ2-7 | TRBV7-2 | NA | TRBD2 | TGTGCCAGCAGCTTAGTTCGGGAGGTCTACGAGCAGTACTTC | CASSLVREVYEQYF
TRBJ2-1 | TRBV27 | NA | TRBD2 | TGTGCCAGCAGGGGGAGCGGGAGGGCCAACGAGCAGTTCTTC | CASRGSGRANEQFF
TRBJ1-1 | TRBV19 | NA | NA | TGTGCCAGTAGTATCGGACAGACGAATGAAGCTTTCTTT | CASSIGQTNEAFF
TRBJ2-2 | TRBV6-1 | NA | TRBD2 | TGTGCCAGCAGTGAAGTGGGACTAACCGGGGAGCTGTTTTTT | CASSEVGLTGELFF
TRBJ2-4 | TRBV25-1 | NA | TRBD2 | TGTGCCAGCAGTGAATCTGGGGAGGGTACGGGCAAAAACATTCAGTACTTC | CASSESGEGTGKNIQYF
TRBJ1-1 | TRBV21-1 | once | NA | TGTGCCAGCAGCAAAGGGCGGCATCACACTGAAGCTTTCTTT | CASSKGRHHTEAFF